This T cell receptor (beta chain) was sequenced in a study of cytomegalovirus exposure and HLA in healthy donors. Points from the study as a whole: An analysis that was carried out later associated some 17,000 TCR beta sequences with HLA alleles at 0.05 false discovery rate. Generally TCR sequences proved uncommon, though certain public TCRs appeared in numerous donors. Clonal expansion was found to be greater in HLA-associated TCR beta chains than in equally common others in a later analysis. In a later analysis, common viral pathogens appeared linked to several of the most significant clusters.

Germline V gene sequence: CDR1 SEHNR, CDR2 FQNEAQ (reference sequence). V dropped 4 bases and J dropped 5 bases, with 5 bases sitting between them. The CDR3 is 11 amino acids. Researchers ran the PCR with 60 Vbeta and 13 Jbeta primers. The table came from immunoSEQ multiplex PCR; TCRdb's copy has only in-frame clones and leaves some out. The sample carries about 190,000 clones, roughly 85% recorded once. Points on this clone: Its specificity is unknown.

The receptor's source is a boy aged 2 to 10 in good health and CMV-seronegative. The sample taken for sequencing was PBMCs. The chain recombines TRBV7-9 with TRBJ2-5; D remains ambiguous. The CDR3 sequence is CASSSRETQYF. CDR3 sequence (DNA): TGTGCCAGCAGCTCTAGGGAGACCCAGTACTTC.